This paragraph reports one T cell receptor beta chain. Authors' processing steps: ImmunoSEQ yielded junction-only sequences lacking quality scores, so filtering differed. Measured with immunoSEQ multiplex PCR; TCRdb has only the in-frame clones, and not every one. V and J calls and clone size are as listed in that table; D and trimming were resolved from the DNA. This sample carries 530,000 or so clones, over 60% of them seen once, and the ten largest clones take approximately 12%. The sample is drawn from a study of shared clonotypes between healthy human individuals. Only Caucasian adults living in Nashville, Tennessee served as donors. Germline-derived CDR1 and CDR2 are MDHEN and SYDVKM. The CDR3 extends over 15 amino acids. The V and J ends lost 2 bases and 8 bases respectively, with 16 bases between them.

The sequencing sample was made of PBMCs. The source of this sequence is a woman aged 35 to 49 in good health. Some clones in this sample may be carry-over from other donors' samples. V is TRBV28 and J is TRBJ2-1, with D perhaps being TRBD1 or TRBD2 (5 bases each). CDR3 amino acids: CASSLRDRRTYEQFF. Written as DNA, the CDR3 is TGTGCCAGCAGTTTAAGGGACCGGCGGACTTATGAGCAGTTCTTC.